The following is a TCR beta chain sequence with its context. Antigen specificity is unknown. The data were obtained in a study of cytomegalovirus exposure and HLA in healthy donors. Broader study findings: CMV serostatus was the sole immune exposure information available.

It was with 60 Vbeta and 13 Jbeta primers that the PCR ran. Profiled with immunoSEQ multiplex PCR; TCRdb holds only in-frame clones, not every one. The sample holds roughly 45,000 clones. This CDR3 spans 17 amino acids. CDR1 is MDHEN and CDR2 is SYDVKM in the germline V gene. The V gene end was trimmed by 1 base and the J gene end by 1 base; junction bases not matched to a gene: 7. The sequencing input was PBMCs. The sequence came from a woman aged 25-40 years in good health and CMV-seronegative. This chain connects TRBV28 to TRBJ1-5; the match to TRBD1 covers 7 bases. The CDR3 coding sequence is TGTGCCAGCAGTTTATACCGCGGGACAGTCAGCAATCAGCCCCAGCATTTT. Translated: CASSLYRGTVSNQPQHF.